This T cell receptor (beta chain) was documented in a study of Ad26.COV2.S vaccination and SARS-CoV-2 variants. This clone was seen a handful of times. Measured with immunoSEQ multiplex PCR; TCRdb has only the in-frame clones, and not every one. The sample shows more than 300,000 clones, about 86% of them seen only once. Germline-derived CDR1 and CDR2 are MNHEY and SVGAGI. CDR3 length: 13 residues. V lost 7 bases, J lost 4 bases, and 13 bases lay in between. As for treatment: around 19 received Ad26.COV2.S at low or high dose, single or two shots; about five received placebo; per-sample allocation not given. At day 63 after the first vaccine or placebo injection, samples were drawn. What was given as vaccine was an Ad26 vector encoding Wuhan-strain SARS-CoV-2 spike.

The clonotype comes from a person aged 18-60 years who received the Ad26.COV2.S COVID-19 vaccine or a placebo. The sequencing used peripheral blood, collected in a trial of Ad26.COV2.S vaccine versus placebo. The chain carries TRBV6-5 and TRBJ1-1; TRBD1 is a possible D gene (6 bases). The CDR3 DNA reads TGTGCCAGCAACCCGAAAGGGGGCACTGAAGCTTTCTTT. Translated: CASNPKGGTEAFF.